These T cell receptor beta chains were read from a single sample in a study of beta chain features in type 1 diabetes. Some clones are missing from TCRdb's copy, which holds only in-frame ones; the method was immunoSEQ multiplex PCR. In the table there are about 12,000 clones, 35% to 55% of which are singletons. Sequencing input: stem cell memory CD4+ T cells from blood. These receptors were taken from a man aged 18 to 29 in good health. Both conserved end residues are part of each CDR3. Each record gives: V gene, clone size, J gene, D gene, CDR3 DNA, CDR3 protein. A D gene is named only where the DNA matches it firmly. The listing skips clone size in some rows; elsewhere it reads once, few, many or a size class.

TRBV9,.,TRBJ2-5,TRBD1,TGTGCCAGCAGCGCGATGGGACAGGGGTGGGAGACCCAGTACTTC,CASSAMGQGWETQYF
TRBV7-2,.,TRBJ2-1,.,TGTGCCAGTGGGGTAGGAGGTCCCAGCTCCTACAATGAGCAGTTCTTC,CASGVGGPSSYNEQFF
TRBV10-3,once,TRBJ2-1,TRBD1,TGTGCCATTGGGACAGGGGTTACCAATGAGCAGTTCTTC,CAIGTGVTNEQFF
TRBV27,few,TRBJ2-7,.,TGTGCCAGCAGTTTACGGGACACATACGAGCAGTACTTC,CASSLRDTYEQYF
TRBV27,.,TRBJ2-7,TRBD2,TGTGCCAGCAGTTCCCTAGCGGGGGGGAACGAACACGAGCAGTACTTC,CASSSLAGGNEHEQYF
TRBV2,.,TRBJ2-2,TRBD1,TGTGCCAGCAGTCAACAGGGGAGGAACACCGGGGAGCTGTTTTTT,CASSQQGRNTGELFF
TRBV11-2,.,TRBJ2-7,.,TGTGCCAGCAGCTTAGCCTCAGCCTACGAGCAGTACTTC,CASSLASAYEQYF
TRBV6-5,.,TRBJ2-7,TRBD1,TGTGCCAGCAGCGGCCGGGACAGCGGCCTCGAGCAGTACTTC,CASSGRDSGLEQYF
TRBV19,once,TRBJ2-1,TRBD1,TGTGCCAGTAGTACCAAACAGGGGGCGCTTTCCAATGAGCAGTTCTTC,CASSTKQGALSNEQFF
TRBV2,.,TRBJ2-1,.,TGTGCCAGCACCAAAGGGCGGGTTGAGCAGTTCTTC,CASTKGRVEQFF
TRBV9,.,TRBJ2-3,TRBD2,TGTGCCAGCAGCGTCGGACTAGCGGGGCGTAGCACAGATACGCAGTATTTT,CASSVGLAGRSTDTQYF
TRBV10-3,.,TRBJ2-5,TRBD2,TGTGCCATCAGCGGGGGGGCAGGGAGAGAGACCCAGTACTTC,CAISGGAGRETQYF
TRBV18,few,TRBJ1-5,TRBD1,TGTGCCAGCTCACCGGACAGGGAGCAGCCCCAGCATTTT,CASSPDREQPQHF
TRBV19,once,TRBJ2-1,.,TGTGCCAGTAGTATAGCAGGGGCACGACGCTACAATGAGCAGTTCTTC,CASSIAGARRYNEQFF
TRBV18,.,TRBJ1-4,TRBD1,TGTGCCAGCTCACAACAGGAACAGGGGAGGACTAATGAAAAACTGTTTTTT,CASSQQEQGRTNEKLFF
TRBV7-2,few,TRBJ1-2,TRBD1,TGTGCCAGCAGCCCAGGGACAGCCTATGGCTACACCTTC,CASSPGTAYGYTF
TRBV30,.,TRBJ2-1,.,TGTGCCTGGGAACGGGAGACCGTTGAGCAGTTCTTC,CAWERETVEQFF
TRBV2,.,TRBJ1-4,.,TGTGCCAGCAGCTGGGGGCTGGCTAATGAAAAACTGTTTTTT,CASSWGLANEKLFF
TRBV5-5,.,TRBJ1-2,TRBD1,TGTGCCAGCAGTCGGAATATACAGGGGGGATATGGCTACACCTTC,CASSRNIQGGYGYTF
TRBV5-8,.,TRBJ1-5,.,TGTGCCAGCAGAGGCCTGGGACAAGGGAATCAGCCCCAGCATTTT,CASRGLGQGNQPQHF
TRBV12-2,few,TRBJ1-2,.,TGTGCAAGTCGCTTAGCGTTCCCCGCTAAGACAGGGACGGCCGGCTACACCTTC,CASRLAFPAKTGTAGYTF
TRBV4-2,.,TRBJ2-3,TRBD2,TGTGCCAGCAGCCAAGATCTTTTAGCGGGGGGGACAGATACGCAGTATTTT,CASSQDLLAGGTDTQYF
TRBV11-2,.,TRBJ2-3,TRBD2,TGTGCCAGCATCCCCCAACTAGCGGGGGGGAAAGATACGCAGTATTTT,CASIPQLAGGKDTQYF
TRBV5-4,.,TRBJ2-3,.,TGTGCCAGCAGCTCCGAGGAGGGAGATACGCAGTATTTT,CASSSEEGDTQYF
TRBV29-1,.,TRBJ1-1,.,TGCAGCGCCGTGAACACTGAAGCTTTCTTT,CSAVNTEAFF
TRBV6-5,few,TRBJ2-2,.,TGTGCCAGCAGTCGGACAGTAGACACCGGGGAGCTGTTTTTT,CASSRTVDTGELFF
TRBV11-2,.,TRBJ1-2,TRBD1,TGTGCCAGCAGCCCTCAGGGGGACTATGGCTACACCTTC,CASSPQGDYGYTF
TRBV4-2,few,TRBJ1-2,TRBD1,TGTGCCAGCAGCCAAGATATGGGACAGGCAGGGGATGGCTACACCTTC,CASSQDMGQAGDGYTF
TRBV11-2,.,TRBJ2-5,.,TGTGCCAGCAGCTTTGGACCCTTTGGAGGATACACAGAGACCCAGTACTTC,CASSFGPFGGYTETQYF
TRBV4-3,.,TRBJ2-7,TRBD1,TGCGCCAGCAGCCAAGATTTGCCCCGTCGACAGGGGGGCGAGCAGTACTTC,CASSQDLPRRQGGEQYF
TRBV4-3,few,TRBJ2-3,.,TGCGCCAGCAGCCAAGGGCAGACTAGCACAGATACGCAGTATTTT,CASSQGQTSTDTQYF
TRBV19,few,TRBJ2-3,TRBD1,TGTGCCAGTGGTACAGGGGGCTCAGATACGCAGTATTTT,CASGTGGSDTQYF
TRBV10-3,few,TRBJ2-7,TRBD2,TGTGCCATCGGTGCGGGAGTCGGCGCGGACCCCTCCTACGAGCAGTACTTC,CAIGAGVGADPSYEQYF
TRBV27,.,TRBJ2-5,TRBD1,TGTGCCAGCAGTTTTCTGGACAGGGAAGAGACCCAGTACTTC,CASSFLDREETQYF
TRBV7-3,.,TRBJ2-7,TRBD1,TGTGCCAGCAGCCAAACAGGGGGTCGGTACGAGCAGTACTTC,CASSQTGGRYEQYF
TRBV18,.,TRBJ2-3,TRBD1,TGTGCCAGCTCACCAAACACCGGAACAGGGGGCACAGATACGCAGTATTTT,CASSPNTGTGGTDTQYF
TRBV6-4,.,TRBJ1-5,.,TGTGCCAGCAGTCCAACCAGACTGATTAATCAGCCCCAGCATTTT,CASSPTRLINQPQHF
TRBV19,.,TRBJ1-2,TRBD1,TGTGCCAGTAGCGGGACAGTATCTAACTATGGCTACACCTTC,CASSGTVSNYGYTF
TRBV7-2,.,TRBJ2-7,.,TGTGCCAGCAGCACGACGGAGACCTACGAGCAGTACTTC,CASSTTETYEQYF
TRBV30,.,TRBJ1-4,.,TGTGCCTGGAGTCAACAGGTTGGGGAAAAACTGTTTTTT,CAWSQQVGEKLFF